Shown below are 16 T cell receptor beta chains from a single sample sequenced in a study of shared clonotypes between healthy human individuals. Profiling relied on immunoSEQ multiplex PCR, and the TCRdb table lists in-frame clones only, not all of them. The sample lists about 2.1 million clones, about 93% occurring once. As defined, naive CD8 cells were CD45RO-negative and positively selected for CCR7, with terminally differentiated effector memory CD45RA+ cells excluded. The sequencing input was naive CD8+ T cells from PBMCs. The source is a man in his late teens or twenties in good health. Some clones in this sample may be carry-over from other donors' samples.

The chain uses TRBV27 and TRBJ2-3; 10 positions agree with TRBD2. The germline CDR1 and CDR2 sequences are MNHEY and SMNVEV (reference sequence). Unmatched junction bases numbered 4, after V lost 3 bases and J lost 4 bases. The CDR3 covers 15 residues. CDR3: CASSFLAGVADTQYF. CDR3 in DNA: TGTGCCAGCAGTTTTCTAGCGGGAGTTGCAGATACGCAGTATTTT.

CDR3 sequence reads: CASSLDQGKAETQYF. CDR3 nucleotide sequence: TGTGCCAGCAGCTTAGACCAGGGGAAGGCAGAGACCCAGTACTTC. The chain is built from TRBV7-6 and TRBJ2-5; perhaps TRBD1 as D (6 bases). Trimming stripped 1 base from V and 4 bases from J, with 13 bases between. This CDR3 spans 15 amino acids. Per germline, CDR1 SGHVS and CDR2 FNYEAQ.

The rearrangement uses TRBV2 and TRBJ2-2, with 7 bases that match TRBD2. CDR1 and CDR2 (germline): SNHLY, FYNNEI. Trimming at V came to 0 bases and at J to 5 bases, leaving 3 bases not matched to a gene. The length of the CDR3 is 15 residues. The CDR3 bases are TGTGCCAGCAGTGAAGCGGGCGGGAGAACCGGGGAGCTGTTTTTT. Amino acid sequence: CASSEAGGRTGELFF.

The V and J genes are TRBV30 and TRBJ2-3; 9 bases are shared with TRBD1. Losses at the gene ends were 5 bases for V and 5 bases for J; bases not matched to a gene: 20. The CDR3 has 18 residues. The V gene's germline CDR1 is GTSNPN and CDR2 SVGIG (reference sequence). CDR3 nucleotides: TGTGCCTGGGCGGACAGGGGATGGCGGGAAACGTCCGGAGATACGCAGTATTTT. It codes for CAWADRGWRETSGDTQYF.

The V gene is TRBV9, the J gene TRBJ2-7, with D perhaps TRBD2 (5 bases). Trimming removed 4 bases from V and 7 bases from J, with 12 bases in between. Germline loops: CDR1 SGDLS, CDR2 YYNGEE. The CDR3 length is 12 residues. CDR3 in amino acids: CASSRPGDEQYF. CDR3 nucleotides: TGTGCCAGCAGCCGCCCCGGGGATGAGCAGTACTTC.

The CDR3 region has the DNA TGTGCCAGCAGTTTATCCACAGGGGCCACAGATACGCAGTATTTT. Its translation is CASSLSTGATDTQYF. This sequence joins TRBV27 and TRBJ2-3; 7 bases are shared with TRBD1. The CDR3 totals 15 residues. With V trimmed by 0 bases and J by 2 bases, 2 bases remained unmatched. From germline, CDR1 is MNHEY and CDR2 SMNVEV (reference sequence).

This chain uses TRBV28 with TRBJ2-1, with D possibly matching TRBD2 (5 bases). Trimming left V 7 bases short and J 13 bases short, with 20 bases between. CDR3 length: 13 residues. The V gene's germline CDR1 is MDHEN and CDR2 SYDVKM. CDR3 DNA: TGTGCCAGCACCCCCCTTGGGAGTCCAAAACAGTTCTTC. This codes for CASTPLGSPKQFF.

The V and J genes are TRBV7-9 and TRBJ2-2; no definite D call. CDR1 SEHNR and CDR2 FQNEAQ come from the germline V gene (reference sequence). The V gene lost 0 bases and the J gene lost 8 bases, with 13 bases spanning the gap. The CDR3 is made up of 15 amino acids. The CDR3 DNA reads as TGTGCCAGCAGCTTAGCGCTGGTCTTTCCAGGGGAGCTGTTTTTT. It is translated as CASSLALVFPGELFF. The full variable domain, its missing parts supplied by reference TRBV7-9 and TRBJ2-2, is DTGVSQNPRHKITKRGQNVTFRCDPISEHNRLYWYRQTLGQGPEFLTYFQNEAQLEKSRLLSDRFSAERPKGSFSTLEIQRTEQGDSAMYLCASSLALVFPGELFFGEGSRLTVL.

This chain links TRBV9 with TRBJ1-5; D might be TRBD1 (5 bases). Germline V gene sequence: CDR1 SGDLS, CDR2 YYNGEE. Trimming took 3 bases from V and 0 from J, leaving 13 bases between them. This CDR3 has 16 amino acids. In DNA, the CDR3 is TGTGCCAGCAGCGAAGGGACGGCCTATAGCAATCAGCCCCAGCATTTT. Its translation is CASSEGTAYSNQPQHF.

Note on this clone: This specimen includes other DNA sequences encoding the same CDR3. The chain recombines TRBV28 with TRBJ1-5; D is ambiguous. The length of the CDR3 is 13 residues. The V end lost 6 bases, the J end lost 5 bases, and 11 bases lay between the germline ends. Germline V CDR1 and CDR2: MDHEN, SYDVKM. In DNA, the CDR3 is TGTGCCAGCAGCCCCTTAACCTATCAGCCCCAGCATTTT. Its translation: CASSPLTYQPQHF.

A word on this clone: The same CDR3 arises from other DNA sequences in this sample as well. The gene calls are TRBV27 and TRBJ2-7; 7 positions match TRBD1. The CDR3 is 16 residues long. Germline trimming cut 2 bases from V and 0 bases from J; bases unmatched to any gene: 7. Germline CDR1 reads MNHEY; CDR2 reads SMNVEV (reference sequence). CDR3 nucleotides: TGTGCCAGCAGTTTAAGCAGTGGGACAGTCTCCTACGAGCAGTACTTC. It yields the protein CASSLSSGTVSYEQYF.

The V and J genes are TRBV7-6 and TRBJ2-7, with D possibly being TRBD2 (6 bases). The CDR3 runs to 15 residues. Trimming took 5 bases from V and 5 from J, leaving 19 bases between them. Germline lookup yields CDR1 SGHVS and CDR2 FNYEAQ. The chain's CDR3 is CASSPPLGRGDEQYF. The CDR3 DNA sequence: TGTGCCAGCAGCCCCCCTTTGGGGCGGGGCGACGAGCAGTACTTC.

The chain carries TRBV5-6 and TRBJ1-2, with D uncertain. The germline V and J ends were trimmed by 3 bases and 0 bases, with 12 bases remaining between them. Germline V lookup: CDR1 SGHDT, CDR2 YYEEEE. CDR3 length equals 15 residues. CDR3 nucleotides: TGTGCCAGCAGCTCCGGGCCCACACCTAACTATGGCTACACCTTC. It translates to CASSSGPTPNYGYTF.

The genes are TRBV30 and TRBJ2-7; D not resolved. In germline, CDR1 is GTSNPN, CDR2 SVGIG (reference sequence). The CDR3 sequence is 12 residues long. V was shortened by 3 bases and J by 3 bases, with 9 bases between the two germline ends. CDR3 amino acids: CAWSLGNYEQYF. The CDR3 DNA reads TGTGCCTGGAGCCTGGGCAACTACGAGCAGTACTTC. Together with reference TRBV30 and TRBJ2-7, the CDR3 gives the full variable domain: SQTIHQWPATLVQPVGSPLSLECTVEGTSNPNLYWYRQAAGRGLQLLFYSVGIGQISSEVPQNLSASRPQDRQFILSSKKLLLSDSGFYLCAWSLGNYEQYFGPGTRLTVT.

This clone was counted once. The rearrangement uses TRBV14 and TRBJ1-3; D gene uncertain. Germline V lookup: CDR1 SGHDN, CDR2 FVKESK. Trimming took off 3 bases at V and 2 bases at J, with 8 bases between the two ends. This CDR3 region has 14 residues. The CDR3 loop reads CASSHGPTGNTIYF. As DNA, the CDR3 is TGTGCCAGCAGCCACGGTCCCACTGGAAACACCATATATTTT.

CDR3 amino acids: CASSGGGGRRETQYF. In DNA, the CDR3 is TGTGCCAGCAGTGGAGGAGGGGGCAGGCGAGAGACCCAGTACTTC. This chain links TRBV28 with TRBJ2-5; maybe TRBD1 (7 bases). The germline CDR1 and CDR2 sequences are MDHEN and SYDVKM. With 5 bases removed from V and 4 bases from J, the gap between germline ends came to 17 bases. This CDR3 is 15 amino acids long. Complete variable domain (other parts from reference TRBV28 and TRBJ2-5): DVKVTQSSRYLVKRTGEKVFLECVQDMDHENMFWYRQDPGLGLRLIYFSYDVKMKEKGDIPEGYSVSREKKERFSLILESASTNQTSMYLCASSGGGGRRETQYFGPGTRLLVL.